This is a list of T cell receptor beta chains from one sample in a study of blood T cell repertoires in COVID-19. The data were produced by immunoSEQ multiplex PCR, yet TCRdb's version contains in-frame clones alone and is incomplete. This table holds 200,000 to 250,000 clones, 80% to 90% found once. The sample was PBMCs or T cells enriched from blood (not recorded which). The receptors derive from a woman under 30 in a cohort exposed to, infected with or recovered from COVID-19 (not recorded which). Both conserved end residues are part of each CDR3. A D gene is named only where the DNA matches it firmly. Clone size is not always given. Where it is, it says once, few, many or a class for expanded clones.

>TRBJ2-2|TRBV9|once|TRBD1
CASSPRTGGANTGELFF
TGTGCCAGCAGCCCCCGGACAGGGGGCGCGAACACCGGGGAGCTGTTTTTT
>TRBJ1-2|TRBV7-6|.|.
CASSKDSLGYTF
TGTGCCAGCAGCAAAGACAGCTTAGGCTACACCTTC
>TRBJ2-4|TRBV3-1/TRBV3-2|.|.
CASSQDKGPQNIQYF
TGTGCCAGCAGCCAAGATAAGGGGCCCCAAAACATTCAGTACTTC
>TRBJ2-3|TRBV12-5|.|TRBD2
CASGSSGDTDTQYF
TGTGCTAGTGGCAGCAGCGGGGATACAGATACGCAGTATTTT
>TRBJ1-2|TRBV19|.|.
CASSIEWGLYGYTF
TGTGCCAGTAGTATAGAGTGGGGGCTCTATGGCTACACCTTC
>TRBJ1-6|TRBV28|.|TRBD1
CASSPPGQGNSPLHF
TGTGCCAGCAGTCCCCCGGGACAGGGGAATTCACCCCTCCACTTT
>TRBJ2-7|TRBV11-3|.|TRBD2
CASSFALAGAPYEQYF
TGTGCCAGCAGCTTCGCCTTAGCGGGAGCCCCCTACGAGCAGTACTTC
>TRBJ2-1|TRBV30|.|TRBD2
CAYQVAGPSYNEQFF
TGTGCCTACCAAGTAGCGGGTCCCTCCTACAATGAGCAGTTCTTC
>TRBJ2-7|TRBV28|.|TRBD1
CASSYRGFEQYF
TGTGCCAGCAGTTACAGGGGCTTCGAGCAGTACTTC
>TRBJ2-3|TRBV6-5|.|.
CASSYSTGNTQYF
TGTGCCAGCAGTTACTCGACGGGGAATACGCAGTATTTT
>TRBJ1-1|TRBV6-1|.|.
CASSEDRSLNTEAFF
TGTGCCAGCAGTGAAGATCGCAGTTTGAACACTGAAGCTTTCTTT
>TRBJ2-3|TRBV19|once|.
CASSKNRETSTDTQYF
TGTGCCAGTAGTAAGAACAGGGAGACTAGCACAGATACGCAGTATTTT
>TRBJ2-7|TRBV19|.|TRBD2
CASSTSGDEQYF
TGTGCCAGTAGTACCAGCGGGGACGAGCAGTACTTC
>TRBJ2-4|TRBV24-1|.|TRBD1
CATSDSQGAGIQYF
TGTGCCACCAGTGATTCACAGGGGGCTGGCATTCAGTACTTC
>TRBJ1-1|TRBV19|once|.
CASTQGRENTEAFF
TGTGCCAGTACCCAAGGGAGAGAAAACACTGAAGCTTTCTTT
>TRBJ2-7|TRBV6-1|.|TRBD2
CASSEARTSGRSEQYF
TGTGCCAGCAGTGAAGCGAGGACTAGCGGGAGGTCCGAGCAGTACTTC
>TRBJ2-7|TRBV28|.|TRBD1
CASSRYRGAGYEQYF
TGTGCCAGCAGCCGATACAGGGGGGCGGGCTACGAGCAGTACTTC
>TRBJ2-2|TRBV18|once|.
CASSPDQGAGELFF
TGTGCCAGCTCACCAGACCAAGGGGCCGGGGAGCTGTTTTTT
>TRBJ1-1|TRBV5-4|once|TRBD1
CASSLDLGGRGNTEAFF
TGTGCCAGCAGCTTGGATCTAGGGGGCAGAGGGAACACTGAAGCTTTCTTT
>TRBJ1-6|TRBV10-3|.|.
CAISVGQGNNSPLHF
TGTGCCATCAGTGTGGGGCAGGGGAACAATTCACCCCTCCACTTT
>TRBJ2-2|TRBV5-1|.|TRBD2
CASSPVTSFGGELFF
TGCGCCAGCAGCCCTGTGACTAGCTTTGGCGGGGAGCTGTTTTTT
>TRBJ2-2|TRBV7-9|.|TRBD2
CASSLAPSGDTGELFF
TGTGCCAGCAGCTTAGCGCCTAGCGGGGACACCGGGGAGCTGTTTTTT
>TRBJ2-7|TRBV15|.|TRBD1
CATSRGGQGTYEQYF
TGTGCCACCAGCAGGGGCGGACAGGGGACCTACGAGCAGTACTTC
>TRBJ2-7|TRBV12-2|.|.
CASRLLALAGSYEQYF
TGTGCAAGTCGCTTACTCGCCCTAGCGGGATCCTACGAGCAGTACTTC
>TRBJ1-4|TRBV27|.|.
CASKFRGEKLFF
TGTGCCAGCAAATTTCGGGGTGAAAAACTGTTTTTT
>TRBJ2-1|TRBV4-1|once|TRBD1
CASSQRLRDRDHNEQFF
TGCGCCAGCAGCCAGCGGCTACGGGACAGGGACCACAATGAGCAGTTCTTC
>TRBJ1-1|TRBV27|.|TRBD1
CASSKGQENTEAFF
TGTGCCAGCAGTAAAGGACAGGAGAACACTGAAGCTTTCTTT
>TRBJ1-1|TRBV5-1|.|.
CASSFTANTEAFF
TGCGCCAGCAGCTTCACAGCTAACACTGAAGCTTTCTTT
>TRBJ2-3|TRBV30|.|TRBD2
CAWSRLAGGADTQYF
TGTGCCTGGAGTCGACTAGCGGGAGGTGCAGATACGCAGTATTTT
>TRBJ2-7|TRBV12-3/TRBV12-4|.|.
CASSQTSYEQYF
TGTGCCAGCAGCCAGACTAGCTACGAGCAGTACTTC
>TRBJ1-2|TRBV19|.|TRBD1
CASSTPRGLGDGYTF
TGTGCCAGTAGTACTCCCAGGGGGCTAGGAGATGGCTACACCTTC
>TRBJ2-7|TRBV11-2|.|.
CASGGRQVSYEQYF
TGTGCCAGCGGAGGAAGACAGGTCTCCTACGAGCAGTACTTC
>TRBJ2-3|TRBV5-6|.|TRBD1
CASSYDRGTDTQYF
TGTGCCAGCAGTTACGACAGGGGAACAGATACGCAGTATTTT
>TRBJ1-4|TRBV6-5|.|.
CASRKGPTNEKLFF
TGTGCCAGCCGTAAGGGGCCTACTAATGAAAAACTGTTTTTT
>TRBJ2-7|TRBV7-9|.|.
CASTLGDAAYEQYF
TGTGCCAGCACCCTTGGTGACGCGGCTTACGAGCAGTACTTC
>TRBJ1-6|TRBV3-1/TRBV3-2|.|.
CASSQDRTGNPPLHF
TGTGCCAGCAGCCAAGATCGAACAGGGAACCCACCCCTCCACTTT
>TRBJ1-5|TRBV15|.|.
CATSRVVSGNQPQHF
TGTGCCACCAGCAGAGTTGTAAGCGGCAATCAGCCCCAGCATTTT
>TRBJ1-4|TRBV18|.|.
CASSRGDNEKLFF
TGTGCCAGCTCCCGAGGTGATAATGAAAAACTGTTTTTT
>TRBJ2-2|TRBV7-6|.|.
CASSLAGGPHGELFF
TGTGCCAGCAGCTTAGCGGGGGGGCCTCACGGGGAGCTGTTTTTT